This T cell receptor beta chain was obtained from a study of blood T cell repertoires in COVID-19. For the study at large: Samples representing acute and convalescent COVID-19 were sourced from the United States, Italy and Spain. Sources were T cells, B-cell-depleted T cells, or PBMCs; the material itself was cDNA or gDNA.

This clone appeared a single time. Germline values: CDR1 PRHDT, CDR2 FYEKMQ (reference sequence). This CDR3 is 17 amino acids long. Trimming cost V 0 bases and J 4 bases, with 18 bases left between them. In the source study's methods: Reference gene primer amplification in the assay estimated nucleated cell counts. Only in-frame clones appear in the TCRdb table, and some are missing; sequencing was by immunoSEQ multiplex PCR. The DNA was the basis for D and trimming; V, J and clone size are from that table. The sample holds 27,000 or so clones, 88% seen once. This clonotype was sampled from a human donor in a cohort sampled during active COVID-19. The sample consisted of peripheral blood. The V call is TRBV13, the J call TRBJ2-5; perhaps TRBD1 as D (6 bases). The CDR3 is CASSLGVGAGVGETQYF. In DNA, the CDR3 is TGTGCCAGCAGCTTAGGGGTGGGGGCAGGAGTTGGAGAGACCCAGTACTTC.